This T cell receptor (beta chain) derives from a study of blood T cells in healthy people across ages. The use of a sample-barcoded 5' primer and a J-beta primer mix characterized a second PCR of about 7 to 12 cycles. Each cDNA molecule was tagged by a template-switch adaptor with 12 random nucleotides. MiXCR, applied by TCRdb to the 5' RACE reads, yields one record per CDR3 protein. The sample lists approximately 810,000 distinct CDR3 sequences, under 35% occurring once. Germline V gene data show CDR1 as GTSNPN and CDR2 as SVGIG (reference sequence). With 1 base removed from V and 4 bases from J, the gap between germline ends came to 13 bases. There are 14 residues in the CDR3.

The sequenced sample was blood. The chain joins TRBV30 to TRBJ1-2; D might be TRBD1 (6 bases). This TCR was sampled from an elderly woman in good health. CDR3 in amino acids: CAWSEGGGGYGYTF. DNA for the CDR3: TGTGCCTGGAGTGAGGGAGGGGGAGGCTATGGCTACACCTTC.